This T cell receptor (beta chain) came from a study of T-cell reconstitution after alpha-beta-depleted transplantation in children. This clonotype was counted ten times or more. The TCRbeta library was prepared with unique molecular identifiers. TCRdb re-derived calls from the PCR reads in MiXCR, one entry per CDR3 protein. The table shows about 610,000 distinct CDR3 sequences, with about 11% occurring only once. Germline V gene lookup returns CDR1 MNHNS and CDR2 SASEGT. V gave up 8 bases and J gave up 4 bases, with 11 bases separating them. This CDR3 region has 12 residues. The TCR sequence derives from a human donor who donated a stem cell graft to a child with acute myeloid leukemia. The input for sequencing was PBMCs from the stem cell graft donor, taken from the stem cell graft. The chain has TRBV6-1 and TRBJ2-5; D is possibly TRBD1 (6 bases). The CDR3 reads CASLGAGETQYF. In DNA, the CDR3 is TGTGCCAGCCTGGGGGCGGGAGAGACCCAGTACTTC.